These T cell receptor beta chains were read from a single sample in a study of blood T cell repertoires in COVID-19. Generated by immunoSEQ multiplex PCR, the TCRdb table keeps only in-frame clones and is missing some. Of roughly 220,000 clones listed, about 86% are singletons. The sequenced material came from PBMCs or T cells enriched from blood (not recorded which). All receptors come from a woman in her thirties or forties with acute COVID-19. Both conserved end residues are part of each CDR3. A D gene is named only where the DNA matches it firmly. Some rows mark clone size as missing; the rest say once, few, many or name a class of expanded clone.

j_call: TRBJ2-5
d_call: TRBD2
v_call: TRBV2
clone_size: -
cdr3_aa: CASKRREGYQETQYF
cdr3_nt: TGTGCCAGCAAGCGGCGGGAGGGGTACCAAGAGACCCAGTACTTC

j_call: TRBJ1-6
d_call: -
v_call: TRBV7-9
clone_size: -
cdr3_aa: CASSPKRGSYFAPSPLHF
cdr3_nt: TGTGCCAGCAGCCCAAAGAGAGGGTCCTACTTTGCCCCTTCACCCCTCCACTTT

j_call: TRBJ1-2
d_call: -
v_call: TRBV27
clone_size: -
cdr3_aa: CASTSSPLTGTYGYTF
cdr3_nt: TGTGCCAGCACGTCGTCACCGCTTACAGGGACCTATGGCTACACCTTC

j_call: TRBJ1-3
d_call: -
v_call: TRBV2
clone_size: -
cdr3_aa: CASSEAFRNTIYF
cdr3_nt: TGTGCCAGCAGTGAAGCGTTCAGAAACACCATATATTTT

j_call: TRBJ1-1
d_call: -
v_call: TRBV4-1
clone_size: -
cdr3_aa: CASSQYGAMNTEAFF
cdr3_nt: TGCGCCAGCAGCCAGTACGGAGCCATGAACACTGAAGCTTTCTTT

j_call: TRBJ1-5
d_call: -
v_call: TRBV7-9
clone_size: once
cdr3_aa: CASSIQGRPQHF
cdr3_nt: TGTGCCAGCAGTATACAGGGACGGCCCCAGCATTTT

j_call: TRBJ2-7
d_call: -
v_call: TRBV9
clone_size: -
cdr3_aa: CASSVERQTMTYEQYF
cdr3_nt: TGTGCCAGCAGCGTAGAAAGACAAACCATGACCTACGAGCAGTACTTC

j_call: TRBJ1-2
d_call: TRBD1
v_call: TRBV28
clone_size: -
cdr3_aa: CASGSGTGSTGGYTF
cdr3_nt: TGTGCCAGCGGATCTGGGACAGGGAGTACCGGTGGCTACACCTTC

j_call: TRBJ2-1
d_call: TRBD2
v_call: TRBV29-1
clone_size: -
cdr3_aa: CSVLSGSSYNEQFF
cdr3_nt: TGCAGCGTCCTTAGCGGGAGCTCCTACAATGAGCAGTTCTTC

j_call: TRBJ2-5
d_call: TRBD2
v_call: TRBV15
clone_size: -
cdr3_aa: CATSRDLLAGEETQYF
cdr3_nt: TGTGCCACCAGCAGAGATCTGCTAGCGGGAGAAGAGACCCAGTACTTC

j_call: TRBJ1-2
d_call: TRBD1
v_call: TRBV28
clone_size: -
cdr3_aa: CASRTGDYGYTF
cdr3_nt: TGTGCCAGCAGGACAGGGGATTATGGCTACACCTTC

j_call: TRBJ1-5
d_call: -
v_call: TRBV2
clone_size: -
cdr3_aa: CASHRDFGEPQHF
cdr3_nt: TGTGCCAGCCACCGGGACTTCGGGGAGCCCCAGCATTTT

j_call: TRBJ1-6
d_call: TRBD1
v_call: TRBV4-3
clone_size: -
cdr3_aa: CASSQDNRGISYNSPLHF
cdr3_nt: TGCGCCAGCAGCCAAGACAACAGGGGAATATCCTATAATTCACCCCTCCACTTT

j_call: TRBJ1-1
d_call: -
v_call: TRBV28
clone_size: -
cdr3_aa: CASSLGTLNTEAFF
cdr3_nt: TGTGCCAGCAGTTTAGGCACCTTGAACACTGAAGCTTTCTTT

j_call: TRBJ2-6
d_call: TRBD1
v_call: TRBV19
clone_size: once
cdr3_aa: CASSILRPKDRDRVSGANVLTF
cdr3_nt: TGTGCCAGTAGTATCTTAAGACCAAAGGACAGGGATAGGGTCTCTGGGGCCAACGTCCTGACTTTC

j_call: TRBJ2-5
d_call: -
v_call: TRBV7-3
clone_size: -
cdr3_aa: CASSLLGRAGTQYF
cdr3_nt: TGTGCCAGCAGCTTACTCGGCCGGGCGGGGACCCAGTACTTC

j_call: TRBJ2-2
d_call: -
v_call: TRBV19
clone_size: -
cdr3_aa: CASKSRGGTGELFF
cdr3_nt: TGTGCCAGTAAGAGCAGGGGCGGCACCGGGGAGCTGTTTTTT

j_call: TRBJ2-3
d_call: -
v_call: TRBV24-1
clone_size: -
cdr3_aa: CATSDLPGDSTDTQYF
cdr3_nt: TGTGCCACCAGTGATTTGCCAGGGGATAGCACAGATACGCAGTATTTT

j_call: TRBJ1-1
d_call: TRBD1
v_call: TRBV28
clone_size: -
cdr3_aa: CALIPNRGGSTEAFF
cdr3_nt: TGTGCCCTAATACCCAACAGGGGCGGAAGCACTGAAGCTTTCTTT

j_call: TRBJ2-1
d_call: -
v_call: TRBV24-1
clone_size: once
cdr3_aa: CATSGSGGANEQFF
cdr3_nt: TGTGCCACCTCAGGGAGTGGGGGGGCGAATGAGCAGTTCTTC

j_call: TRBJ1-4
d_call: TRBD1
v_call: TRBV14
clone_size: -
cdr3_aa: CASSRIDRGTNEKLFF
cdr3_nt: TGTGCCAGCAGCCGCATCGACAGGGGGACTAATGAAAAACTGTTTTTT

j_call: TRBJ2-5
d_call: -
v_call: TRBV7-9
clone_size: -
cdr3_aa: CASSFRRGSLQETQYF
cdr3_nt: TGTGCCAGCAGCTTTCGTCGTGGGAGCCTCCAAGAGACCCAGTACTTC

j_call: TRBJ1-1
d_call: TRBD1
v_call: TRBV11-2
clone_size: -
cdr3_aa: CASSLGQMNTEAFF
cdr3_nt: TGTGCCAGCAGCCTGGGACAGATGAACACTGAAGCTTTCTTT